This TCR beta chain was documented in a study of identical twins. Study conclusions and caveats: With monozygotic twins, out-of-frame TCR alpha sharing exceeded what models estimated. Surplus twin overlap in beta out-of-frame sequences was less pronounced.

A universal primer binding site was introduced by template switching. The final cDNA contained unique molecular identifiers. A single record per CDR3 protein comes from TCRdb applying MiXCR to the 5' RACE reads. The sample has about 1.7 million distinct CDR3 sequences; about 30% are singletons. This clonotype has at least ten counts. Antigen unknown. The sample taken for sequencing was cord blood. The sequence was collected from a newborn girl in good health.

CDR3: CAISVAGVFYEQYF. The CDR3 DNA is TGTGCCATCAGCGTAGCGGGGGTGTTCTACGAGCAGTACTTC. The chain employs TRBV10-3 and TRBJ2-7; 9 nucleotides align to TRBD2. The trim removed 6 bases at V and 3 bases at J, leaving 6 bases unmatched. The germline CDR1 and CDR2 sequences are ENHRY and SYGVKD. The CDR3 contains 14 residues.